The next 8 T cell receptor beta chains were all read from a single sample in a study of coeliac disease. The table came from immunoSEQ multiplex PCR; TCRdb's copy has only in-frame clones and leaves some out. The sample shows 3,500 to 4,500 clones, less than 70% of them seen only once. The sequenced sample consisted of lymphocytes from the gut lamina propria. These receptors all come from an older man without celiac disease.

V is TRBV6-1 and J is TRBJ1-4, with no clear D. Trimming left V 10 bases short and J 4 bases short, with 13 bases between. This CDR3 is built from 13 residues. Germline V lookup: CDR1 MNHNS, CDR2 SASEGT. The CDR3 DNA reads TGTGCCACCAGAGCGGGAAATAATGAAAAACTGTTTTTT. It yields the protein CATRAGNNEKLFF.

The chain recombines TRBV6-4 with TRBJ1-1; tentatively, D is TRBD1 (6 bases). Trimming left V 4 bases short and J 4 bases short, with 13 bases between. The CDR3 runs 14 residues. Germline loops: CDR1 MRHNA, CDR2 SNTAGT. The CDR3 coding sequence is TGTGCCAGCAGTGCCTCGGACAGTGGCACTGAAGCTTTCTTT. Translated, it gives CASSASDSGTEAFF.

The chain employs TRBV5-4 and TRBJ2-5; 10 positions agree with TRBD2. Germline V gene data show CDR1 as SGHNT and CDR2 as YYREEE (reference sequence). Unmatched junction bases numbered 9, after V lost 3 bases and J lost 4 bases. This CDR3 has 16 residues. This chain's CDR3 is CASSSFELAGRETQYF. The CDR3 DNA is TGTGCCAGCAGCTCTTTCGAACTAGCGGGAAGAGAGACCCAGTACTTC.

The V and J genes are TRBV7-8 and TRBJ2-3; D is unclear. This CDR3 comprises 13 residues. The V and J ends lost 1 base and 3 bases respectively, with 5 bases between them. CDR1 SGHVS and CDR2 FQNEAQ come from the germline V gene. CDR3 nucleotide sequence: TGTGCCAGCAGCTTAGAGACTACAGATACGCAGTATTTT. Its translation: CASSLETTDTQYF.

The chain is built from TRBV5-1 and TRBJ1-1; D uncertain. The CDR3 totals 14 residues. The germline CDR1 and CDR2 sequences are SGHRS and YFSETQ. The ends were cut back, 4 bases at V and 1 base at J, with 11 bases in the middle. The CDR3 DNA is TGCGCCAGCAGCCCTGGACTTCCGAACACTGAAGCTTTCTTT. Encoded protein: CASSPGLPNTEAFF.

This clone came up a few times. J is TRBJ2-3 and V is TRBV29-1; 11 bases map to TRBD2. V was pared by 7 bases and J by 3 bases, with 9 bases of the junction left unmatched. The CDR3 consists of 15 residues. Germline V lookup: CDR1 SQVTM, CDR2 ANQGSEA. CDR3 residues: CSAQSGTSGTDTQYF. CDR3 bases: TGCAGCGCCCAAAGTGGGACTAGCGGAACAGATACGCAGTATTTT.

This CDR3 reads CASSLATYKNTEAFF. CDR3 coding DNA: TGTGCCAGCAGCTTAGCGACTTACAAGAACACTGAAGCTTTCTTT. This sequence joins TRBV11-2 and TRBJ1-1; D not certain. The CDR3 covers 15 residues. Germline V CDR1 and CDR2: SGHAT, FQNNGV. V shed 1 base and J shed 1 base, with 10 bases lying between them. The complete variable domain, with remaining parts taken from reference TRBV11-2 and TRBJ1-1, reads EAGVAQSPRYKIIEKRQSVAFWCNPISGHATLYWYQQILGQGPKLLIQFQNNGVVDDSQLPKDRFSAERLKGVDSTLKIQPAKLEDSAVYLCASSLATYKNTEAFFGQGTRLTVV.

This rearrangement joins TRBV6-5 to TRBJ1-5, with TRBD1 matching 7 bases. The CDR3 is made up of 15 amino acids. Germline V gene lookup returns CDR1 MNHEY and CDR2 SVGAGI. Unmatched junction bases numbered 8, after V lost 5 bases and J lost 4 bases. CDR3 bases: TGTGCCAGCAGTCAGACTCGGGACAGAAATCAGCCCCAGCATTTT. This sequence encodes CASSQTRDRNQPQHF.